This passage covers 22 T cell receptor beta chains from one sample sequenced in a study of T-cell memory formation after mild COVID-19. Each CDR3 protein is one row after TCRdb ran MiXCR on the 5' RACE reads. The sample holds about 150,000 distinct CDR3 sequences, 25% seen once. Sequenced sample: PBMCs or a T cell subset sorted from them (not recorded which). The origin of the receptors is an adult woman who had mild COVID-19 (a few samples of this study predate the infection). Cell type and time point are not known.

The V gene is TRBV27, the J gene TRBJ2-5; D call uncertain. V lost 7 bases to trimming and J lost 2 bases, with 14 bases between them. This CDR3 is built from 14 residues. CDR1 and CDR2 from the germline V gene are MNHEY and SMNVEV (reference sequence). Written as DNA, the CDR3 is TGTGCCAGCAAGTTCGTTCCCTATCAAGAGACCCAGTACTTC. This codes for CASKFVPYQETQYF.

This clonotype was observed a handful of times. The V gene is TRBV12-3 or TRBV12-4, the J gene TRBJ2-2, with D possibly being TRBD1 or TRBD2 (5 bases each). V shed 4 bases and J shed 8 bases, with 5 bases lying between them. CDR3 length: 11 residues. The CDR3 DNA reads TGTGCCAGCAGTTGGGGGGGGGAGCTGTTTTTT. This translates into CASSWGGELFF.

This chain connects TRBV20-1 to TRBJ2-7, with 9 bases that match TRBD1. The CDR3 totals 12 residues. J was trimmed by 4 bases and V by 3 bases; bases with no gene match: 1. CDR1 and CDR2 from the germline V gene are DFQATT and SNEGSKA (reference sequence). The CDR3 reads CSARTGGYEQYF. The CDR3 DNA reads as TGCAGTGCTAGGACAGGGGGTTACGAGCAGTACTTC.

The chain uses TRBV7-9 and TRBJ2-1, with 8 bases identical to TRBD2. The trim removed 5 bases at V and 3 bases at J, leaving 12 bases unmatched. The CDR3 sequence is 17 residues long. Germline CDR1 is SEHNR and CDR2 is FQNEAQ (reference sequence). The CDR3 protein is CASSPRAAGENYNEQFF. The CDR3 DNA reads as TGTGCCAGCAGCCCCCGCGCAGCGGGAGAGAACTACAATGAGCAGTTCTTC.

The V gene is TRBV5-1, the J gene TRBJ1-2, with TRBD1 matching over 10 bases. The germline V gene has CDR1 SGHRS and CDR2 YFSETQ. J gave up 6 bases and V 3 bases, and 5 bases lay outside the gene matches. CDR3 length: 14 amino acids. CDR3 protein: CASSSLTGGHGYTF. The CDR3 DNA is TGCGCCAGCAGCTCTCTGACAGGGGGCCATGGCTACACCTTC.

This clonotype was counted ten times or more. DNA of the CDR3: TGTGCCAGCAGCTTGGGGGGAATTTACGAGCAGTACTTC. This codes for CASSLGGIYEQYF. The chain recombines TRBV5-6 with TRBJ2-7; D is unclear. Germline CDR1 is SGHDT and CDR2 is YYEEEE. V was clipped by 0 bases and J by 4 bases, with 8 bases between them. This CDR3 has 13 amino acids.

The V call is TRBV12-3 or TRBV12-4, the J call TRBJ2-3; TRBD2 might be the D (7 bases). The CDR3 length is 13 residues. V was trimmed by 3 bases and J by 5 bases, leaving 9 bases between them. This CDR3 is CASSFGGRDTQYF. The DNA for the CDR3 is TGTGCCAGCAGTTTCGGGGGGCGAGATACGCAGTATTTT.

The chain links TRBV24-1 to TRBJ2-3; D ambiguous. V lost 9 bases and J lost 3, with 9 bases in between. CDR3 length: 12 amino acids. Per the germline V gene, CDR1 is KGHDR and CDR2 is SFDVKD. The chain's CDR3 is CATAWGTDTQYF. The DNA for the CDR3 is TGTGCCACCGCCTGGGGAACAGATACGCAGTATTTT.

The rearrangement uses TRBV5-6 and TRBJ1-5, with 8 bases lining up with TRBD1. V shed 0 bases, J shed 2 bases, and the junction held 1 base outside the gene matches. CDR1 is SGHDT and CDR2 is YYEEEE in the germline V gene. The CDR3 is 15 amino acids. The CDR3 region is CASSLAGGGNQPQHF. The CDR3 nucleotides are TGTGCCAGCAGCTTGGCAGGGGGCGGCAATCAGCCCCAGCATTTT.

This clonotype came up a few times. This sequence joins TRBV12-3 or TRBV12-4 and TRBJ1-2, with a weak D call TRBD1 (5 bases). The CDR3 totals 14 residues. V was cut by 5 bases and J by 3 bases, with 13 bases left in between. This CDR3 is CASSPGENHYGYTF. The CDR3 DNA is TGTGCCAGCAGTCCGGGGGAAAATCACTATGGCTACACCTTC.

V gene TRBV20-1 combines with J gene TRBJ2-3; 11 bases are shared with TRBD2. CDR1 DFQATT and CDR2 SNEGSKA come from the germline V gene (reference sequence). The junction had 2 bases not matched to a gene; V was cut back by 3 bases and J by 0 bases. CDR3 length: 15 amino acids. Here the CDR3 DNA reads TGCAGTGCTAGCGGGACTAGCGGAAGCACAGATACGCAGTATTTT. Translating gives CSASGTSGSTDTQYF.

This CDR3 is CASSPTRDEQYF. In DNA, the CDR3 is TGTGCCAGCAGCCCTACAAGGGACGAGCAGTACTTC. The V and J genes are TRBV11-2 and TRBJ2-7, with unresolved D. CDR1 SGHAT and CDR2 FQNNGV come from the germline V gene. The V and J ends lost 5 bases and 5 bases respectively, with 10 bases between them. The CDR3 totals 12 residues.

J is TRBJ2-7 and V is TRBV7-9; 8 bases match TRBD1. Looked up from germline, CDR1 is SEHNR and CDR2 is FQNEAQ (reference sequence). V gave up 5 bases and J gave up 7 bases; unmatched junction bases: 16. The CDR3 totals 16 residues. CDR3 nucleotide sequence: TGTGCCAGCAGCCGAACACTTCAGGGGGCGCTTAGTGAGCAGTACTTC. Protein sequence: CASSRTLQGALSEQYF.

As DNA, the CDR3 is TGTGCCAGCAGCTCAAGGACAGGGTACGAGCAGTACTTC. It is translated as CASSSRTGYEQYF. The chain recombines TRBV27 with TRBJ2-7, with TRBD1 matching 8 bases. V trimming: 6 bases; J trimming: 4 bases; junction bases outside the gene matches: 5. This CDR3 region has 13 residues. Germline V gene lookup returns CDR1 MNHEY and CDR2 SMNVEV (reference sequence).

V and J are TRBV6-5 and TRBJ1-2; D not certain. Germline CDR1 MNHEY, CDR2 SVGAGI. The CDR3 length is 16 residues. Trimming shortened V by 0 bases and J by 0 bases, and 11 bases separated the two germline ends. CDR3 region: CASSYSLTLANYGYTF. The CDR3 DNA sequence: TGTGCCAGCAGTTACTCCTTAACCCTAGCTAACTATGGCTACACCTTC.

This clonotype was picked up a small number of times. CDR3 DNA: TGTGCCAGCAGCTTAGATCCAGCGGGAGGGGGCACAGATACGCAGTATTTT. It encodes CASSLDPAGGGTDTQYF. V is TRBV7-3 and J is TRBJ2-3; 10 bases align to TRBD2. This CDR3 has 17 amino acids. The germline V gene encodes CDR1 SGHTA and CDR2 FQGTGA. Losses at the gene ends were 2 bases for V and 1 base for J; bases not matched to a gene: 6.

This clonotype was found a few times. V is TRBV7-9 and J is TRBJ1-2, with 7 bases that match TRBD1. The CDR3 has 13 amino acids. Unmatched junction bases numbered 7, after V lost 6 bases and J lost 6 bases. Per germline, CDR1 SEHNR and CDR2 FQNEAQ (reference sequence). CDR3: CASSEGQLDGYTF. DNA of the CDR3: TGTGCCAGCAGTGAGGGACAGTTGGATGGCTACACCTTC.

The CDR3 loop reads CSASVLADFYEQYF. For the CDR3, the DNA is TGCAGTGCTAGTGTACTAGCGGATTTCTACGAGCAGTACTTC. The chain is built from TRBV20-1 and TRBJ2-7; 8 bases are a match to TRBD2. The CDR3 consists of 14 residues. The J segment lost 3 bases and the V segment lost 3 bases, leaving 7 bases of the junction unmatched. Per germline, CDR1 DFQATT and CDR2 SNEGSKA (reference sequence).

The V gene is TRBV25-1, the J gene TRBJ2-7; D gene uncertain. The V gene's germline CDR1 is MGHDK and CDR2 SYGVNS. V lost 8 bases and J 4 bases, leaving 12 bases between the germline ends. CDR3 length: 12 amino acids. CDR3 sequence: CASLTSGYEQYF. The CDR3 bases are TGTGCCAGCCTAACCTCCGGGTACGAGCAGTACTTC.

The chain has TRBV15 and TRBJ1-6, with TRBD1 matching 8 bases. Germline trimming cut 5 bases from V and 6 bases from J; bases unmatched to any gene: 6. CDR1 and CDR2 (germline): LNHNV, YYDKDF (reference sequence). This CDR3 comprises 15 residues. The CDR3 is CATSGRTGLNSPLHF. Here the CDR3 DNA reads TGTGCCACCAGCGGACGGACAGGGCTTAATTCACCCCTCCACTTT.

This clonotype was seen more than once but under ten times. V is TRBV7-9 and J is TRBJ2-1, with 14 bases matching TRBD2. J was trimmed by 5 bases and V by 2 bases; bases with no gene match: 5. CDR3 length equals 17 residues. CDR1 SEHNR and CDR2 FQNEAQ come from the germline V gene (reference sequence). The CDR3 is CASSLIVTSGGDNEQFF. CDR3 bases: TGTGCCAGCAGCTTAATTGTGACTAGCGGGGGGGACAATGAGCAGTTCTTC.

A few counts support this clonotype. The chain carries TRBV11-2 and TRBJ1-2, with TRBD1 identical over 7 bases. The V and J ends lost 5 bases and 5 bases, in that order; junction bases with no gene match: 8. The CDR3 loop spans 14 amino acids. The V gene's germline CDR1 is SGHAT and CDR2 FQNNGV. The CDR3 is CASSPTGYGYGYTF. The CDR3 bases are TGTGCCAGCAGCCCGACAGGGTATGGGTATGGCTACACCTTC.